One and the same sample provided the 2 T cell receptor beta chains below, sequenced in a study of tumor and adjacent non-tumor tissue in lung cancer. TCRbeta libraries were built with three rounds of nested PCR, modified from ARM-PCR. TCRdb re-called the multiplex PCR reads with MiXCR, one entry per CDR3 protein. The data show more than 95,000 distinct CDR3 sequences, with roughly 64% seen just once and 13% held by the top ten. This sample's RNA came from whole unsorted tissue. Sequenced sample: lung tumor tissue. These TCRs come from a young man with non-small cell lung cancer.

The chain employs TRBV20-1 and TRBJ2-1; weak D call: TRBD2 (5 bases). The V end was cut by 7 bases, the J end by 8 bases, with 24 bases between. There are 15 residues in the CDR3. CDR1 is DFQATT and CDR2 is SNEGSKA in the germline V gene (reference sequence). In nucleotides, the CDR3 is TGCAGTGTCACAAAGCGAGAGGGCCGTGGGGATGAGCAGTTCTTC. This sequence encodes CSVTKREGRGDEQFF.

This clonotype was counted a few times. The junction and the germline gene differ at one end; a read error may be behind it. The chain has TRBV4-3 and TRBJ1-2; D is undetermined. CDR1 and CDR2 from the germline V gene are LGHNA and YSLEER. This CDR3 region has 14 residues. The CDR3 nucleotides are TGCGCCTGCAGCCTCGGAGGTATTTCCTATGGCTACACCTTC. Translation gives CACSLGGISYGYTF.